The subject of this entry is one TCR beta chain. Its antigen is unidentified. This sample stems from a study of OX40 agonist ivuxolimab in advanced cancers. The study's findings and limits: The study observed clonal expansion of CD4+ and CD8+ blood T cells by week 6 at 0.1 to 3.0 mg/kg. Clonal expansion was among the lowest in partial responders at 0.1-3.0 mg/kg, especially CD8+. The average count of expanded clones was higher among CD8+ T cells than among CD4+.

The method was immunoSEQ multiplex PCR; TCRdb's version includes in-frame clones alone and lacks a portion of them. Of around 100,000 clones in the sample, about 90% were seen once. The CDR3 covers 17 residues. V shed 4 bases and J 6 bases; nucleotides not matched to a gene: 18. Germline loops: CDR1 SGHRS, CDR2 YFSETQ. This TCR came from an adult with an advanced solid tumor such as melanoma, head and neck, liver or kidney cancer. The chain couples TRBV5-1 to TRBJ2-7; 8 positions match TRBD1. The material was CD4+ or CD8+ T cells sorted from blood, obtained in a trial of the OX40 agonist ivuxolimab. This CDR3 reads CASSQDGTGPRRGEQYF. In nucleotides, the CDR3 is TGCGCCAGCAGCCAGGACGGGACAGGACCGCGAAGGGGCGAGCAGTACTTC.